This is a list of T cell receptor beta chains from one sample in a study of CD8 T cell repertoires and HIV-1 epitope variants. These receptors lack a known antigen. Using immunoSEQ multiplex PCR, the repertoire was profiled, and TCRdb retains in-frame clones only, with some absent. Among almost 5,500 clones listed, around 63% were seen once. Material: cultured CD8+ T cells derived from PBMCs. The receptors here all came from a male donor with HIV. The CDR3 runs from the conserved cysteine through the conserved F or W. The D gene is left open where the match is weak. Some rows mark clone size as missing; the rest say once, few, many or name a class of expanded clone.

size,V,J,length,D,CDR3,DNA
NA,TRBV7-9,TRBJ2-5,13,NA,CASSPDSEETQYF,TGTGCCAGCAGCCCGGACTCGGAGGAGACCCAGTACTTC
NA,TRBV7-2,TRBJ1-5,13,NA,CASSLRPNQPQHF,TGTGCCAGCAGCTTACGGCCTAATCAGCCCCAGCATTTT
NA,TRBV6-1,TRBJ2-7,15,TRBD2,CASREGLAGSYEQYF,TGTGCCAGCAGGGAGGGACTAGCGGGATCTTACGAGCAGTACTTC
NA,TRBV6-5,TRBJ2-7,14,NA,CASSYSGDVYEQYF,TGTGCCAGCAGTTATTCGGGGGATGTCTACGAGCAGTACTTC
NA,TRBV28,TRBJ2-7,17,TRBD2,CASLGLAGSLFAYEQYF,TGTGCCAGCTTAGGACTAGCGGGTTCCCTTTTCGCCTACGAGCAGTACTTC
NA,TRBV6-5,TRBJ2-3,16,TRBD2,CASSSWTSGDTDTQYF,TGTGCCAGCAGTTCCTGGACTAGCGGGGACACAGATACGCAGTATTTT
NA,TRBV5-8,TRBJ2-5,15,NA,CASSLEWGVQETQYF,TGTGCCAGCAGCTTGGAATGGGGTGTCCAAGAGACCCAGTACTTC
NA,TRBV5-5,TRBJ2-1,16,TRBD2,CASSLEGSGGYNEQFF,TGTGCCAGCAGCTTGGAGGGTAGCGGGGGGTACAATGAGCAGTTCTTC
NA,TRBV6-5,TRBJ1-1,14,NA,CASSYGGLTTEAFF,TGTGCCAGCAGTTACGGAGGACTTACCACTGAAGCTTTCTTT
NA,TRBV7-2,TRBJ1-1,11,NA,CASTWVEEAFF,TGTGCCAGCACCTGGGTGGAGGAAGCTTTCTTT
NA,TRBV6-5,TRBJ1-1,14,TRBD1,CASSLTGENTEAFF,TGTGCCAGCAGCCTGACAGGGGAGAACACTGAAGCTTTCTTT
NA,TRBV5-6,TRBJ1-1,14,NA,CASSFPTGETEAFF,TGTGCCAGCAGCTTCCCCACGGGGGAGACTGAAGCTTTCTTT
NA,TRBV11-2,TRBJ2-7,18,TRBD2,CASSSLQRLAGGVYEQYF,TGTGCCAGCAGCAGTCTGCAGCGACTAGCGGGAGGAGTGTACGAGCAGTACTTC
NA,TRBV7-9,TRBJ2-3,16,TRBD2,CASSLLSGSFTDTQYF,TGTGCCAGCAGCTTGCTTAGCGGGAGCTTTACAGATACGCAGTATTTT
few,TRBV7-9,TRBJ2-1,10,NA,CASAHLETFF,TGTGCCAGCGCCCATCTGGAAACGTTCTTC
NA,TRBV25-1,TRBJ2-7,15,TRBD1,CASSLDRAITYEQYF,TGTGCCAGCAGCCTGGACAGGGCCATAACCTACGAGCAGTACTTC
once,TRBV27,TRBJ2-1,15,NA,CASSPIEGTYNEQFF,TGTGCCAGCAGTCCTATAGAAGGGACTTACAATGAGCAGTTCTTC
NA,TRBV10-2,TRBJ2-2,16,TRBD1,CASRPGQGIYPGELFF,TGCGCCAGCAGACCGGGACAGGGGATATATCCCGGGGAGCTGTTTTTT
few,TRBV2,TRBJ2-7,13,TRBD1,CARTGTGPYEQYF,TGTGCCAGAACTGGGACAGGGCCCTACGAGCAGTACTTC
NA,TRBV7-9,TRBJ2-4,17,NA,CASSLWAGSQAKNIQYF,TGTGCCAGCAGCTTATGGGCAGGATCCCAGGCCAAAAACATTCAGTACTTC
once,TRBV14,TRBJ2-3,17,NA,CASSQEGRQKSTDTQYF,TGTGCCAGCAGCCAAGAGGGGAGACAGAAGAGCACAGATACGCAGTATTTT
few,TRBV10-3,TRBJ2-7,14,TRBD1,CAISVGGQGGEQYF,TGTGCCATCAGTGTGGGAGGACAGGGGGGCGAGCAGTACTTC
NA,TRBV9,TRBJ1-2,16,TRBD1,CASSVGTGKGYYGYTF,TGTGCCAGCAGCGTAGGGACAGGGAAAGGGTACTATGGCTACACCTTC
NA,TRBV11-2,TRBJ1-4,16,NA,CASSSTDGATNEKLFF,TGTGCCAGCAGCTCAACGGACGGAGCAACTAATGAAAAACTGTTTTTT
NA,TRBV18,TRBJ2-1,16,NA,CASSPGAPSSYNEQFF,TGTGCCAGCTCACCAGGGGCCCCTAGCTCCTACAATGAGCAGTTCTTC
NA,TRBV6-5,TRBJ2-1,14,TRBD2,CASRFLAAYNEQFF,TGTGCCAGCAGATTCCTAGCGGCCTACAATGAGCAGTTCTTC
NA,TRBV29-1,TRBJ2-5,13,NA,CSVEAPGVETQYF,TGCAGCGTTGAAGCCCCTGGGGTAGAGACCCAGTACTTC
once,TRBV5-1,TRBJ2-2,14,TRBD1,CASSFSGGTGELFF,TGCGCCAGCAGCTTTTCAGGGGGCACCGGGGAGCTGTTTTTT
NA,TRBV5-6,TRBJ1-1,12,NA,CASSFTLTEAFF,TGTGCCAGCAGCTTTACACTGACTGAAGCTTTCTTT
once,TRBV11-3,TRBJ2-1,13,NA,CASSLNSAGEQFF,TGTGCCAGCAGCTTGAATTCGGCGGGTGAGCAGTTCTTC
few,TRBV13,TRBJ1-3,17,NA,CASSGGFGASSGNTIYF,TGTGCCAGCAGCGGTGGATTTGGGGCTAGCTCTGGAAACACCATATATTTT
NA,TRBV27,TRBJ2-7,14,TRBD2,CASSHGGAPYEQYF,TGTGCCAGCAGTCACGGGGGGGCCCCCTACGAGCAGTACTTC
once,TRBV28,TRBJ2-3,16,TRBD1,CASSVEQGAQADTQYF,TGTGCCAGCAGTGTAGAGCAGGGGGCGCAGGCAGATACGCAGTATTTT
NA,TRBV7-2,TRBJ1-5,13,NA,CASSLEETLPQHF,TGTGCCAGCAGCTTAGAGGAAACTCTACCCCAGCATTTT
NA,TRBV2,TRBJ2-3,14,NA,CAKTRPSGTDTQYF,TGTGCCAAGACTAGGCCCTCAGGCACAGATACGCAGTATTTT
few,TRBV5-6,TRBJ2-6,15,NA,CASRLGISGANVLTF,TGTGCCAGCAGACTTGGGATAAGTGGGGCCAACGTCCTGACTTTC
NA,TRBV4-3,TRBJ1-2,15,TRBD1,CASSQDLDRLYGYTF,TGCGCCAGCAGCCAAGATCTGGACAGGCTCTATGGCTACACCTTC
NA,TRBV27,TRBJ2-7,13,NA,CASRPQGFEEQYF,TGTGCCAGCAGACCCCAGGGTTTTGAAGAGCAGTACTTC
once,TRBV30,TRBJ2-2,16,TRBD2,CAWSSLAGGRAGELFF,TGTGCCTGGAGTAGCCTAGCGGGGGGCCGAGCGGGGGAGCTGTTTTTT
NA,TRBV27,TRBJ1-3,15,TRBD1,CASRPGTGFGNTIYF,TGTGCCAGCAGGCCCGGGACAGGGTTCGGAAACACCATATATTTT
few,TRBV4-2,TRBJ1-2,14,TRBD1,CASSQVRDSYGYTF,TGTGCCAGCAGCCAAGTGAGGGACAGCTATGGCTACACCTTC
NA,TRBV7-3,TRBJ1-2,17,TRBD1,CASSPKGRDREFYGYTF,TGTGCCAGCAGCCCAAAGGGGCGGGACAGGGAGTTCTATGGCTACACCTTC
NA,TRBV5-1,TRBJ2-1,16,TRBD2,CASCITSGFSYNEQFF,TGCGCCAGCTGTATTACTAGCGGTTTCTCCTACAATGAGCAGTTCTTC
NA,TRBV28,TRBJ2-3,18,TRBD1,CASSFQTTGVVGTDTQYF,TGTGCCAGCAGTTTTCAGACGACAGGGGTGGTGGGCACAGATACGCAGTATTTT
NA,TRBV5-5,TRBJ2-1,16,TRBD2,CASSVAGGPPYNEQFF,TGTGCCAGCAGCGTAGCGGGAGGCCCCCCCTACAATGAGCAGTTCTTC
once,TRBV28,TRBJ1-5,15,NA,CASQPGAASNQPQHF,TGTGCCAGTCAACCAGGGGCGGCGAGCAATCAGCCCCAGCATTTT
NA,TRBV29-1,TRBJ1-1,12,TRBD1,CSARTGDTEAFF,TGCAGCGCGAGGACAGGGGACACTGAAGCTTTCTTT
NA,TRBV7-8,TRBJ2-5,15,TRBD2,CASSLRTSGLETQYF,TGTGCCAGCAGCTTGAGGACTAGCGGGTTAGAGACCCAGTACTTC
NA,TRBV16,TRBJ1-2,14,NA,CASSPSKGGYGYTF,TGTGCCAGCAGCCCCAGTAAGGGTGGCTATGGCTACACCTTC
NA,TRBV7-7,TRBJ2-5,14,TRBD1,CASSWDRGQETQYF,TGTGCCAGCAGTTGGGACAGGGGCCAAGAGACCCAGTACTTC
NA,TRBV9,TRBJ1-5,14,NA,CASSVDGLNQPQHF,TGTGCCAGCAGCGTCGATGGCCTGAATCAGCCCCAGCATTTT
NA,TRBV5-6,TRBJ2-5,16,TRBD2,CASSLSLERGEETQYF,TGTGCCAGCAGCTTGAGTTTAGAGCGGGGGGAAGAGACCCAGTACTTC
NA,TRBV4-1,TRBJ1-5,15,NA,CASSEEWGLNQPQHF,TGCGCCAGCAGCGAAGAATGGGGATTAAATCAGCCCCAGCATTTT
NA,TRBV25-1,TRBJ2-7,14,NA,CASSSDVSAYEQYF,TGTGCCAGCAGTTCAGATGTCTCGGCCTACGAGCAGTACTTC
NA,TRBV6-5,TRBJ1-4,14,NA,CASSYRGRSEKLFF,TGTGCCAGCAGTTACCGAGGGAGGAGTGAAAAACTGTTTTTT